The T cell receptor beta chain described here comes from a study of T-cell reconstitution after alpha-beta-depleted transplantation in children. Unique molecular identifiers were built into the TCRbeta library. From the PCR reads, TCRdb called clonotypes with MiXCR, one entry per CDR3 protein. The profile shows approximately 300,000 distinct CDR3 sequences, over 7% of them singletons. General study findings and limits: At around two months after transplant, the alpha-beta T cells were reportedly derived from several hundred expanded clones that came from non-depleted graft cells. The authors attributed T-cell counts and diversity one year after transplant mostly to newly produced T cells. Surviving recipient T cells and intrathymic progenitors accounted for some patients' high TCRbeta diversity at day 60.

There are 14 residues in the CDR3. The V gene's germline CDR1 is SQVTM and CDR2 ANQGSEA. Trimming took 7 bases from V and 4 from J; bases not matched to a gene: 7. This clonotype was counted at least ten times. Its specificity is not known. Source: peripheral blood, taken 360 days after TCRalphabeta/CD19-depleted stem cell transplant. The receptor's source is a female patient younger than 10 who had a stem cell transplant for Fanconi anemia, so the T cells may come from the graft donor. The chain uses TRBV29-1 and TRBJ2-1; 10 nucleotides agree with TRBD1. The CDR3 protein is CSGDGTGVYNEQFF. The CDR3 DNA follows: TGCAGCGGGGACGGGACAGGGGTTTACAATGAGCAGTTCTTC.